This TCR beta chain was sequenced during a study of metastatic and nonmetastatic thyroid tumors (dated by TCRdb to about 2020). Some background on the complete study: For patients with malignant and with benign thyroid disease, the researchers compared repertoires between peripheral blood samples and tumor or nodule tissue samples.

V is reduced by 0 bases and J by 3 bases, leaving a spacing of 7 bases between them. The CDR3 sequence holds 14 residues, the cysteine and phenylalanine included. Left in the record is the CDR3 DNA by itself, 42 bases read in frame from the first base. Looking up the germline V gene yields CDR1 MNHEY and CDR2 SVGAGI. Libraries were constructed by PCR. The reads were generated on an Illumina HiSeq 4000. The TCR beta-chain CDR3 region of each patient was profiled by high-throughput sequencing. As for the original processing: The researchers built a classifier to tell apart papillary thyroid cancer patients with distant metastasis, based on CDR3 differences among clinicopathological groups. Repertoire diversity was assessed with the Shannon index, and tumor-blood repertoire similarity with the Morisita-Horn index. TCRdb reprocessing: public reads trimmed at Q25 with fastp, clones called with MiXCR, in-frame beta chains kept. The V and J calls reflect TCRdb's pipeline rather than the authors' work. The sample table contains tens of thousands of clones; only one count was recorded for 15% to 20% of them. The ten largest clones represent more than 4.5% of the sample.

Before undergoing thyroid surgery, none of the patients had been given any kind of treatment. Patient clinical samples collected from about 2011 to 2018 were retrospectively analysed using T-cell receptor beta sequencing. What the authors observed across the whole study: In both blood and tumor samples, malignant tumors were reported to have significantly higher TCR beta diversity than benign nodules.

This clone appeared many times. The specificity of this receptor is unknown. Base qualities were left out, and no much larger clone turns up one base away. The V gene is TRBV6-5 and the J gene is TRBJ2-3, with no D gene named confidently. The receptor was derived from a female donor with papillary thyroid cancer or a benign thyroid nodule (not recorded which). Some clones in this sample may be carry-over from other donors' samples. Sequenced input: blood. The nucleotide sequence is given as TGTGCCAGCAGTTACTCGCACCAGACAGATACGCAGTATTTT. Its protein is CASSYSHQTDTQYF.